This T cell receptor beta chain was sequenced for a study of T cells after yellow fever vaccination. The CDR3 extends over 16 amino acids. Trimming cost V 8 bases and J 4 bases, with 21 bases left between them. This clonotype was found a few times. The antigen remains undetermined. General study findings and limits: A faster peak, day 5 versus 15, was reached by the weaker secondary response.

A process of 5'RACE template switching, which added a universal primer site and UMIs, was used to make TCR cDNA. MiXCR was run by TCRdb on the 5' RACE reads, yielding one entry per CDR3 protein. Of approximately 300,000 distinct CDR3 sequences listed, under 15% are singletons. V gene TRBV12-3 or TRBV12-4 combines with J gene TRBJ2-1, with D maybe TRBD2 (7 bases). The TCR originated in a man aged 25 to 45 who received the YFV17D yellow fever vaccine. The source material was CD4+ T cells sorted from PBMCs, sampled 45 days after the yellow fever booster vaccination. The CDR3 DNA follows: TGTGCCAGCCATAGGGGGGGGGACATCCGATACAATGAGCAGTTCTTC. Amino acid sequence: CASHRGGDIRYNEQFF.